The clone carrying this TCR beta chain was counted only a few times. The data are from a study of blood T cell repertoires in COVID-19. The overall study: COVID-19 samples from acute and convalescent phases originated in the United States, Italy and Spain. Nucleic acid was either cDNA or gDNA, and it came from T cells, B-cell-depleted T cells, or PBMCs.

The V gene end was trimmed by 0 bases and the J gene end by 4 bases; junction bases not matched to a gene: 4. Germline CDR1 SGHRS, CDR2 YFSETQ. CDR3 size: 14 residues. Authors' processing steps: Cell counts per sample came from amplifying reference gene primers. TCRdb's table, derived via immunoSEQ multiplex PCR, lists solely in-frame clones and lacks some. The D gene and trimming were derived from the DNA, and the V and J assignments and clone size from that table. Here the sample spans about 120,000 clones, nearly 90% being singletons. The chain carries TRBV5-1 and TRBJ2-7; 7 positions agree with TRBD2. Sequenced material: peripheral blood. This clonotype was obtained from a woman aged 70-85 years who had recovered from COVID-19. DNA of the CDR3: TGCGCCAGCAGCTTGGATCAGGGAGGGTACGAGCAGTACTTC. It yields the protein CASSLDQGGYEQYF.